The clone carrying this T cell receptor beta chain showed up just once. This entry comes from a study of blood T cell repertoires in COVID-19. Background on the study: Sites in the United States, Italy and Spain provided acute and convalescent COVID-19 samples. The analysed material was cDNA or gDNA that came from T cells, B-cell-depleted T cells, or PBMCs.

Per the original data handling: Reference gene primer amplification gave nucleated cell count estimates. Using immunoSEQ multiplex PCR, the repertoire was profiled, and TCRdb retains in-frame clones only, with some absent. V, J and clone size derive from that table, while D and trimming were established from the DNA sequence. The sample includes under 95,000 clones, roughly 80% of them seen just once. The V gene lost 2 bases and the J gene lost 0 bases, with 13 bases spanning the gap. This CDR3 is built from 16 residues. CDR1 and CDR2 (germline): SEHNR, FQNEAQ (reference sequence). The source of this sequence is a man over 45 with acute or convalescent COVID-19. This chain connects TRBV7-9 to TRBJ1-2, with no clear D. Material for sequencing was peripheral blood. CDR3 coding DNA: TGTGCCAGCAGCTTACAGCGGCCGAATACTAACTATGGCTACACCTTC. It translates to CASSLQRPNTNYGYTF.